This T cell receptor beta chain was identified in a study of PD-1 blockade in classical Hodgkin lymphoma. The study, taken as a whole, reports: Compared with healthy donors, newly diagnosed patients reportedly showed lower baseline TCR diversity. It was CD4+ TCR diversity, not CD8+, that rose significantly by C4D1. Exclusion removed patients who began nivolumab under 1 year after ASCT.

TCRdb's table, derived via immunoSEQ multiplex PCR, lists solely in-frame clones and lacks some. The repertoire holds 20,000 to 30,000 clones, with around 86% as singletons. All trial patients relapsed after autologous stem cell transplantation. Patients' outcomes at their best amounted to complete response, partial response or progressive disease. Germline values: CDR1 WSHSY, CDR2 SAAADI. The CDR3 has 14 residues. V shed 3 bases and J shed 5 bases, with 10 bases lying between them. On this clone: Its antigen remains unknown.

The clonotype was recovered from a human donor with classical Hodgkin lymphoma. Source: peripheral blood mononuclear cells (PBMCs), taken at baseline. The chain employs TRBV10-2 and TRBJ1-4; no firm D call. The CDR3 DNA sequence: TGCGCCAGCAGTGACAGCAGTACCAATGAAAAACTGTTTTTT. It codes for CASSDSSTNEKLFF.